The table lists the clone carrying this T cell receptor beta chain with a few counts. MiXCR, run by TCRdb on the 5' RACE reads, gives a single entry per CDR3 protein. The sample comprises about 520,000 distinct CDR3 sequences, 22% of which are singletons, and about 0.91% rests with the top ten. Trimming left V 2 bases short and J 0 bases short, with 7 bases between. Germline CDR1 SGHVS, CDR2 FNYEAQ. The CDR3 loop spans 15 amino acids. The data originate from a study of identical twins. A further study also used this sample, focusing on T cells expressing NK-cell markers.

This sequence was found in a young woman in good health. This sequence joins TRBV7-6 and TRBJ2-2; D gene uncertain. Input material: CD4+ T cells sorted from blood. The CDR3: CASSLFPTNTGELFF. The CDR3 coding sequence is TGTGCCAGCAGCTTATTCCCCACGAACACCGGGGAGCTGTTTTTT.